This T cell receptor (beta chain) stems from a study of cytomegalovirus exposure and HLA in healthy donors. Overall study context: Around 180 million T cells yielded 100 million or so unique TCR beta sequences in earlier analysis.

Trimming pared 0 bases from V and 4 bases from J, leaving 15 bases between. From germline, CDR1 is MGHRA and CDR2 YSYEKL. This CDR3 spans 16 amino acids. Primers included in the PCR were 60 Vbeta and 13 Jbeta primers. Libraries were prepared by immunoSEQ multiplex PCR; TCRdb keeps only in-frame clonotypes and omits some of them. The sample contains around 130,000 clones, approximately 82% of which appear only once. General observations from the study: A few CMV-associated chains proved CMV antigen-specific in vitro. A prior analysis recorded that most TCR beta V segments were productive about 87% or about 30% of the time. Researchers counted approximately 160 TCR beta chains as cytomegalovirus-associated.

This clone has more than one count but fewer than ten. The antigen is unknown. This sequence was found in a boy between 2 and 15 years old in good health and CMV-seronegative. This chain links TRBV4-1 with TRBJ2-5; maybe TRBD2 (6 bases). Sequenced sample: PBMCs. In DNA form, the CDR3 reads TGCGCCAGCAGCCAAGAGGGGACTCTAATTGGAGAGACCCAGTACTTC. Its translation: CASSQEGTLIGETQYF.